This T cell receptor beta chain is drawn from a study of blood T cells in healthy people across ages. The CDR3 covers 14 residues. V was pared by 2 bases and J by 5 bases, with 12 bases between. The V gene's germline CDR1 is MNHEY and CDR2 SVGEGT. There were healthy Caucasian individuals from Russia, aged 6 to 90, serving as donors. The authors ran a second PCR of roughly 6 to 11 cycles using a sample-barcoded 5' primer and a J-beta primer mix. TCRdb fed the 5' RACE reads into MiXCR, producing one record per CDR3 protein. The sample includes 1,100,000 or so distinct CDR3 sequences, more than 35% of them seen just once.

The rearrangement uses TRBV6-2 or TRBV6-3 and TRBJ2-5, with no clear D. The specimen sequenced was blood. The clonotype comes from a woman aged 60-70 years in good health. The CDR3 loop is CASSYVGSRETQYF. CDR3 DNA sequence: TGTGCCAGCAGTTACGTGGGGTCTCGGGAGACCCAGTACTTC.